This entry describes one T cell receptor beta chain. The data were taken from a study of OX40 agonist ivuxolimab in advanced cancers. Autoimmune disease history or systemic immunosuppression excluded patients. Peripheral blood came from all dose cohorts at three timepoints. The V segment lost 3 bases and the J segment 2 bases; nucleotides outside the gene matches: 4. The germline V gene has CDR1 MGHRA and CDR2 YSYEKL. CDR3 length: 14 amino acids. Clones were sequenced by immunoSEQ multiplex PCR, and TCRdb holds only the in-frame ones, with some missing. The sample carries about 81,000 clones, around 84% recorded once.

Specimen: CD4+ or CD8+ T cells sorted from blood, collected in a trial of the OX40 agonist ivuxolimab. The chain carries TRBV4-1 and TRBJ2-7; TRBD2 aligns across 7 bases. The receptor comes from an adult with an advanced solid tumor such as melanoma, head and neck, liver or kidney cancer. CDR3 nucleotides: TGCGCCAGCAGCCACCCCGGGGGGACCTACGAGCAGTACTTC. It yields the protein CASSHPGGTYEQYF.